These 25 T cell receptor beta chains share one sample of origin, sequenced in a study of human T cells and chemical hapten exposure. Time point denoted: patch test 1, 2 weeks after DPC sensitization. The treatment is: therapeutic diphenylcyclopropenone sensitization with weekly scalp DPC. Before extraction, the whole blood was not fractionated, and total RNA was taken from it. TCRdb processed the RACE reads anew with MiXCR; each CDR3 protein has one entry. The table lists roughly 50,000 distinct CDR3 sequences, approximately 11% of them singletons. The starting material was whole blood, obtained in connection with sensitization to the hapten diphenylcyclopropenone (DPC). These receptor sequences come from a woman in her thirties or forties with alopecia areata. Some clones in this sample may be carry-over from other donors' samples.

This clonotype came up a few times. CDR3: CASSNRDLNEQFF. DNA of the CDR3: TGTGCCAGCAGCAACCGGGACCTTAATGAGCAGTTCTTC. The rearrangement joins TRBV11-2 to TRBJ2-1; D tentatively fits TRBD1 or TRBD2 (5 bases each). Trimming took 5 bases from V and 7 from J, leaving 12 bases between them. The CDR3 is 13 residues long. Germline V gene sequence: CDR1 SGHAT, CDR2 FQNNGV.

This clonotype occurred a few times. The chain combines TRBV28 with TRBJ1-1; the D is unclear. The CDR3 is 12 residues long. V was clipped by 7 bases and J by 6 bases, with 12 bases between them. Germline CDR1 and CDR2: MDHEN and SYDVKM. The CDR3 nucleotides read TGTGCCAGCACCCAAAACAAGGCTGAAGCTTTCTTT. Protein product: CASTQNKAEAFF.

The rearrangement links TRBV7-9 to TRBJ2-7; D uncertain. Trimming cost V 2 bases and J 6 bases, with 14 bases left between them. CDR1 is SEHNR, CDR2 FQNEAQ, per germline (reference sequence). This CDR3 has 14 amino acids. The CDR3, as DNA: TGTGCCAGCAGCTTAAGAACCTCTAGTGGCGAGCAGTACTTC. Amino acid sequence: CASSLRTSSGEQYF. The variable domain in full, with the rest retrieved from reference TRBV7-9 and TRBJ2-7, is DTGVSQNPRHKITKRGQNVTFRCDPISEHNRLYWYRQTLGQGPEFLTYFQNEAQLEKSRLLSDRFSAERPKGSFSTLEIQRTEQGDSAMYLCASSLRTSSGEQYFGPGTRLTVT.

This clonotype turned up a few times. This chain connects TRBV11-2 to TRBJ2-1; 7 bases are a match to TRBD2. V trimming: 5 bases; J trimming: 7 bases; junction bases outside the gene matches: 11. CDR1 and CDR2 (germline): SGHAT, FQNNGV. The CDR3 length is 15 residues. The CDR3 DNA is TGTGCCAGCAGCCCCCTCCTTGGCGGGGGAAATGAGCAGTTCTTC. This codes for CASSPLLGGGNEQFF.

This clonotype has only a few counts. The CDR3 DNA reads as TGTGCCAGCAGCTCTACCCCCCCGGGTCTCTCGAACACTGAAGCTTTCTTT. Its translation: CASSSTPPGLSNTEAFF. V and J are TRBV12-3 or TRBV12-4 and TRBJ1-1; no reliable D call. Deletions cut 6 bases from V and 1 base from J, with 21 bases between. This CDR3 contains 17 residues.

V gene TRBV28 combines with J gene TRBJ2-7, with D tentatively TRBD1 or TRBD2 (5 bases each). The CDR3 runs 12 residues. Trimming stripped 7 bases from V and 3 bases from J, with 10 bases between. Looked up from germline, CDR1 is MDHEN and CDR2 is SYDVKM. The CDR3 sequence: CASIGGNYEQYF. Written as DNA, the CDR3 is TGTGCCAGCATTGGGGGAAACTACGAGCAGTACTTC.

This clonotype was picked up many times. The CDR3 sequence is CASRPGDYGYTF. CDR3 DNA sequence: TGTGCCAGCAGACCAGGAGATTATGGCTACACCTTC. The chain is built from TRBV6-6 and TRBJ1-2; no clear D gene. The CDR3 is 12 amino acids. Trimming took 6 bases from V and 5 from J, leaving 10 bases between them. CDR1 is MNHNY and CDR2 is SVGAGI in the germline V gene (reference sequence).

This chain joins TRBV6-6 and TRBJ2-1; 8 bases are shared with TRBD2. CDR1 and CDR2 (germline): MNHNY, SVGAGI (reference sequence). The CDR3 runs to 14 residues. V was clipped by 8 bases and J by 3 bases; unmatched bases: 6. The CDR3 protein is CASGSGSYYNEQFF. The CDR3 DNA is TGTGCCAGCGGGAGCGGGAGTTACTACAATGAGCAGTTCTTC.

This clonotype was detected many times. This chain connects TRBV6-6 to TRBJ2-3; 10 nucleotides line up with TRBD2. The CDR3 contains 15 residues. The V segment lost 2 bases and the J segment 1 base; nucleotides outside the gene matches: 0. Germline CDR1 and CDR2: MNHNY and SVGAGI (reference sequence). The CDR3 sequence: CASSYGTSGTDTQYF. The CDR3 DNA reads as TGTGCCAGCAGTTACGGGACTAGCGGCACAGATACGCAGTATTTT.

This clonotype turned up a few times. The genes are TRBV4-2 and TRBJ2-7; D is unresolved. Trimming took off 1 base at V and 3 bases at J, with 16 bases between the two ends. Germline V gene sequence: CDR1 LGHNA, CDR2 YNFKEQ. CDR3 length: 16 amino acids. CDR3 region: CASSQGAERINYEQYV. The CDR3 DNA is TGTGCCAGCAGCCAAGGGGCAGAAAGGATCAACTACGAGCAGTACGTC.

The gene calls are TRBV12-3 or TRBV12-4 and TRBJ2-7, with 7 bases aligning to TRBD2. The CDR3 covers 13 residues. The V gene end was trimmed by 8 bases and the J gene end by 7 bases; junction bases not matched to a gene: 11. CDR3 residues: CASRLGGAGEQYF. For the CDR3, the DNA is TGTGCCAGCCGCTTGGGGGGAGCGGGGGAGCAGTACTTC.

This clonotype was counted at least ten times. This chain links TRBV7-2 with TRBJ2-1; 7 nucleotides match TRBD2. Germline values: CDR1 SGHTA, CDR2 FQGNSA. This CDR3 contains 14 residues. J lost 7 bases, V lost 2 bases, and 5 bases had no gene match. The CDR3 loop reads CASSLIAGANEQFF. The CDR3 nucleotides are TGTGCCAGCAGCTTAATAGCGGGTGCGAATGAGCAGTTCTTC. The full variable domain, with the rest looked up from reference TRBV7-2 and TRBJ2-1, is GAGVSQSPSNKVTEKGKDVELRCDPISGHTALYWYRQSLGQGLEFLIYFQGNSAPDKSGLPSDRFSAERTGGSVSTLTIQRTQQEDSAVYLCASSLIAGANEQFFGPGTRLTVL.

At least ten counts were recorded for this clonotype. This chain connects TRBV7-6 to TRBJ2-6; 10 nucleotides line up with TRBD2. Losses at the gene ends were 2 bases for V and 4 bases for J; bases not matched to a gene: 5. The CDR3 extends over 17 amino acids. Per the germline V gene, CDR1 is SGHVS and CDR2 is FNYEAQ. CDR3 loop: CASSLLAGAGGANVLTF. The CDR3 DNA sequence: TGTGCCAGCAGCTTACTAGCGGGAGCGGGAGGGGCCAACGTCCTGACTTTC.

V usage is TRBV28 and J usage is TRBJ1-1; a possible D gene is TRBD1 (5 bases). Germline V gene sequence: CDR1 MDHEN, CDR2 SYDVKM. The V gene lost 5 bases and the J gene lost 5 bases, with 12 bases spanning the gap. This CDR3 region has 13 residues. The CDR3 sequence is CASSPPGPTEAFF. The CDR3 DNA is TGTGCCAGCAGTCCCCCAGGGCCGACTGAAGCTTTCTTT. Full variable domain (missing parts from reference TRBV28 and TRBJ1-1): DVKVTQSSRYLVKRTGEKVFLECVQDMDHENMFWYRQDPGLGLRLIYFSYDVKMKEKGDIPEGYSVSREKKERFSLILESASTNQTSMYLCASSPPGPTEAFFGQGTRLTVV.

CDR3 region: CASSFDRRLFF. In DNA form, the CDR3 reads TGTGCCAGCAGCTTTGACAGACGACTGTTTTTT. The chain has TRBV7-2 and TRBJ1-4, with D perhaps TRBD1 (5 bases). The CDR3 totals 11 residues. Per germline, CDR1 SGHTA and CDR2 FQGNSA. Trimming removed 3 bases from V and 13 bases from J, with 9 bases in between.

The rearrangement links TRBV29-1 to TRBJ1-2, with TRBD1 as a possible D gene (5 bases). Germline V CDR1 and CDR2: SQVTM, ANQGSEA. V was trimmed by 5 bases and J by 4 bases, leaving 11 bases between them. CDR3 length: 12 amino acids. The chain's CDR3 is CSVRDGAYGYTF. The CDR3, as DNA: TGCAGCGTTAGGGACGGCGCCTATGGCTACACCTTC. The whole variable domain, filled in from reference TRBV29-1 and TRBJ1-2, reads SAVISQKPSRDICQRGTSLTIQCQVDSQVTMMFWYRQQPGQSLTLIATANQGSEATYESGFVIDKFPISRPNLTFSTLTVSNMSPEDSSIYLCSVRDGAYGYTFGSGTRLTVV.

The chain has TRBV7-9 and TRBJ2-7; 8 bases fit TRBD2. V dropped 5 bases and J dropped 4; count of bases not matched to a gene: 4. Germline CDR1 SEHNR, CDR2 FQNEAQ (reference sequence). This CDR3 region has 13 residues. The CDR3 bases are TGTGCCAGCAGCCCCCCGGGAGGGTACGAGCAGTACTTC. This gives the protein CASSPPGGYEQYF.

This clonotype has only a few counts. The CDR3 here is CSAAMSTEAFF. The CDR3 DNA is TGCAGCGCTGCCATGAGCACTGAAGCTTTCTTT. V gene TRBV29-1 combines with J gene TRBJ1-1; D call uncertain. The V end lost 7 bases, the J end lost 4 bases, and 10 bases lay between the germline ends. This CDR3 comprises 11 residues. Germline V gene lookup returns CDR1 SQVTM and CDR2 ANQGSEA.

CDR3 loop: CSVEGGNTQYF. CDR3 DNA sequence: TGCAGCGTTGAGGGGGGTAATACGCAGTATTTT. The chain joins TRBV29-1 to TRBJ2-3, with D possibly TRBD2 on 6 matching bases. This CDR3 comprises 11 residues. Germline lookup yields CDR1 SQVTM and CDR2 ANQGSEA. V was shortened by 3 bases and J by 7 bases, with 8 bases between the two germline ends.

The chain links TRBV5-1 to TRBJ2-5; D may be TRBD2 (5 bases). In germline, CDR1 is SGHRS, CDR2 YFSETQ. Trimming stripped 2 bases from V and 4 bases from J, with 9 bases between. The CDR3 is made up of 13 amino acids. DNA of the CDR3: TGCGCCAGCAGCTTCGGGATTTCAGAGACCCAGTACTTC. This sequence encodes CASSFGISETQYF.

This clonotype occurred a few times. The chain carries TRBV4-1 and TRBJ2-3; weak D call: TRBD2 (5 bases). Trimming took 0 bases from V and 2 from J, leaving 9 bases between them. CDR3 length: 15 amino acids. In germline, CDR1 is MGHRA, CDR2 YSYEKL. DNA of the CDR3: TGCGCCAGCAGCCAAGAAGGACTGAACACAGATACGCAGTATTTT. Its protein product is CASSQEGLNTDTQYF.

A few counts support this clonotype. This rearrangement joins TRBV2 to TRBJ2-2, with 10 bases identical to TRBD1. The CDR3 totals 15 residues. Per germline, CDR1 SNHLY and CDR2 FYNNEI. Losses at the gene ends were 10 bases for V and 4 bases for J; bases not matched to a gene: 9. CDR3 protein: CATTSGQGFTGELFF. Written as DNA, the CDR3 is TGTGCCACCACTTCGGGACAGGGGTTCACCGGGGAGCTGTTTTTT. Variable domain in full (rest from reference TRBV2 and TRBJ2-2): EPEVTQTPSHQVTQMGQEVILRCVPISNHLYFYWYRQILGQKVEFLVSFYNNEISEKSEIFDDQFSVERPDGSNFTLKIRSTKLEDSAMYFCATTSGQGFTGELFFGEGSRLTVL.

Ten or more counts support this clonotype. J is TRBJ2-7 and V is TRBV20-1; D possibly matches TRBD1 or TRBD2 (5 bases each). V gave up 5 bases and J gave up 7 bases, with 21 bases separating them. The CDR3 spans 14 residues. Looked up from germline, CDR1 is DFQATT and CDR2 is SNEGSKA (reference sequence). Written as DNA, the CDR3 is TGCAGTGCTTACAGGCCAGGGAGTGTGGGTGAGCAGTACTTC. The encoded protein is CSAYRPGSVGEQYF.

This clonotype was counted a single time. V usage is TRBV30 and J usage is TRBJ2-3; D is undetermined. With 1 base removed from V and 0 bases from J, the gap between germline ends came to 5 bases. This CDR3 comprises 13 residues. From germline, CDR1 is GTSNPN and CDR2 SVGIG (reference sequence). As DNA, the CDR3 is TGTGCCTGGAGTGGCGACAGCACAGATACGCAGTATTTT. It specifies CAWSGDSTDTQYF.

The sample holds a few counts of this clonotype. J is TRBJ2-2 and V is TRBV28; tentative D call: TRBD2 (6 bases). This CDR3 comprises 17 residues. The germline gives CDR1 MDHEN, CDR2 SYDVKM. The V end was cut by 2 bases, the J end by 2 bases, with 15 bases between. CDR3: CASSLVGLAPNTGELFF. CDR3 DNA: TGTGCCAGCAGTTTAGTGGGGCTAGCGCCTAACACCGGGGAGCTGTTTTTT.